This TCR beta chain was obtained from a study of long-term antiretroviral therapy in people with HIV. For the study at large: The study's earliest collections predate the 2015 immediate-ART recommendation by about a decade.

Researchers report immunoSEQ v3.0 was run at survey level. Some clones are missing from TCRdb's copy, which holds only in-frame ones; the method was immunoSEQ multiplex PCR. There are 15,000 to 20,000 clones in the sample; less than 85% occur only once, and roughly 6.7% lies in the top ten. This CDR3 comprises 14 residues. The gene calls are TRBV21-1 and TRBJ1-4; TRBD1, as called in the table, went unchecked against the DNA. TRBV21-1 is a listed pseudogene. Sequenced material: unsorted PBMCs, taken at the start of antiretroviral therapy, before treatment. The TCR sequence derives from a man younger than 35 with HIV. The DNA for the CDR3 is TGTGCCAGCAGCAAATACGCAGTTAATGAAAAACTGTTTTTT. This codes for CASSKYAVNEKLFF.